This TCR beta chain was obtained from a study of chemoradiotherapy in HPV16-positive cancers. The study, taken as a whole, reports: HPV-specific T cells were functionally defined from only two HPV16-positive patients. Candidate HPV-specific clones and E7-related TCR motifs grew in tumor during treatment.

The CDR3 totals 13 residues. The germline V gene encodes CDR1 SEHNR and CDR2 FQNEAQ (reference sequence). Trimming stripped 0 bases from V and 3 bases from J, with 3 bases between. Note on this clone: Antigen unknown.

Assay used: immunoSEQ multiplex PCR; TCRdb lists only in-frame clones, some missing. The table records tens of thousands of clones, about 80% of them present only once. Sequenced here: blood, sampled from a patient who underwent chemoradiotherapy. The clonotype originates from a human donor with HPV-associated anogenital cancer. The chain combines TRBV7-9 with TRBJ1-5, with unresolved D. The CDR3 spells CASSLANNQPQHF. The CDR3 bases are TGTGCCAGCAGCTTAGCCAACAATCAGCCCCAGCATTTT.